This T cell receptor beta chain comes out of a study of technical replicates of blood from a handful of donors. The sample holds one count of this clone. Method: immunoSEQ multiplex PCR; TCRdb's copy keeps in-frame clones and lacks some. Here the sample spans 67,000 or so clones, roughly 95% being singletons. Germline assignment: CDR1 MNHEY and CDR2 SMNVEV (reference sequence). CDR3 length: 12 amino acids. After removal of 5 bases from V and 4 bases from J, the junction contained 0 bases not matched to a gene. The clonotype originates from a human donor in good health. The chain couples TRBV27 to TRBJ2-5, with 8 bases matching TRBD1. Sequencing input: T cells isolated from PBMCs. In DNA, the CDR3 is TGTGCCAGCAGTGGACAGGGAGAGACCCAGTACTTC. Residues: CASSGQGETQYF.